Following are 13 T cell receptor beta chains from one sample sequenced in a study of beta chain features in type 1 diabetes. Expressed TCRB transcripts were sequenced, since all the RNA that had been isolated was reverse transcribed. TCRdb's table, derived via immunoSEQ multiplex PCR, lists solely in-frame clones and lacks some. The sample lists about 290,000 clones; about 8.5% were seen once. Sequenced material: central memory CD4+ T cells from blood. Receptors were obtained from a woman aged 18-29 years in good health.

This clone was counted a few times. This chain links TRBV30 with TRBJ2-3; D is perhaps TRBD2 (6 bases). Trimming took off 3 bases at V and 0 bases at J, with 10 bases between the two ends. The CDR3 is 14 residues long. Germline loops: CDR1 GTSNPN, CDR2 SVGIG (reference sequence). For the CDR3, the DNA is TGTGCCTGGAGCTCGGGAGCTAGCACAGATACGCAGTATTTT. Translated, it gives CAWSSGASTDTQYF.

This clone appeared a few times. The chain has TRBV2 and TRBJ2-2; D unclear. The germline CDR1 and CDR2 sequences are SNHLY and FYNNEI. The V end lost 8 bases, the J end lost 0 bases, and 10 bases lay between the germline ends. The CDR3 totals 14 residues. CDR3 in amino acids: CASGQESNTGELFF. Here the CDR3 DNA reads TGTGCCAGCGGCCAGGAGTCGAACACCGGGGAGCTGTTTTTT.

This clone was observed many times. The J gene is TRBJ2-1, the V gene TRBV2; D perhaps matches TRBD1 (6 bases). The CDR3 runs to 14 residues. Germline CDR1 and CDR2: SNHLY and FYNNEI. Trimming took 6 bases from V and 7 from J, leaving 16 bases between them. The CDR3 DNA reads TGTGCCAGCAGGTACACAGGGTCGGGGAATGAGCAGTTCTTC. Protein sequence: CASRYTGSGNEQFF.

J is TRBJ1-1 and V is TRBV7-2; unclear D gene. Per the germline V gene, CDR1 is SGHTA and CDR2 is FQGNSA. This CDR3 has 13 amino acids. The V and J ends lost 5 bases and 5 bases respectively, with 12 bases between them. CDR3 loop: CASSTRVQTEAFF. CDR3 DNA: TGTGCCAGCAGCACGAGGGTCCAGACTGAAGCTTTCTTT.

This clone turned up a few times. The DNA for the CDR3 is TGTGCCAGCAGCAAGGGGACAGGCCTTTACAATGAGCAGTTCTTC. This encodes CASSKGTGLYNEQFF. The rearrangement links TRBV5-4 to TRBJ2-1; 8 bases fit TRBD1. V dropped 4 bases and J dropped 4; count of bases not matched to a gene: 7. This CDR3 contains 15 residues. Germline values: CDR1 SGHNT, CDR2 YYREEE (reference sequence).

This clone was counted only a few times. The J gene is TRBJ2-7, the V gene TRBV7-9; perhaps D is TRBD1 or TRBD2 (5 bases each). CDR1 SEHNR and CDR2 FQNEAQ come from the germline V gene (reference sequence). CDR3 length: 13 amino acids. Trimming cost V 5 bases and J 2 bases, with 10 bases left between them. The CDR3 loop is CASSPPGPYEQYF. In DNA, the CDR3 is TGTGCCAGCAGCCCCCCGGGACCCTACGAGCAGTACTTC.

V gene TRBV25-1 combines with J gene TRBJ1-5; D not certain. Germline V gives CDR1 MGHDK, CDR2 SYGVNS. V lost 8 bases and J lost 1, with 6 bases in between. The CDR3 is 12 residues long. CDR3 protein: CASAASNQPQHF. The CDR3 DNA reads as TGTGCCAGCGCCGCCAGCAATCAGCCCCAGCATTTT.

This clone was detected only a few times. The gene calls are TRBV5-1 and TRBJ1-1, with D maybe TRBD1 (5 bases). CDR1 is SGHRS and CDR2 is YFSETQ in the germline V gene. This CDR3 contains 13 residues. Trimming took off 2 bases at V and 3 bases at J, with 8 bases between the two ends. The CDR3 protein is CASSFQGDTEAFF. In nucleotides, the CDR3 is TGCGCCAGCAGCTTTCAGGGCGACACTGAAGCTTTCTTT.

The rearrangement links TRBV5-1 to TRBJ1-1, with D possibly TRBD1 on 5 matching bases. The CDR3 is 14 residues long. Germline CDR1 and CDR2: SGHRS and YFSETQ. V was pared by 2 bases and J by 1 base, with 9 bases between. The CDR3 region is CASSLQTANTEAFF. For the CDR3, the DNA is TGCGCCAGCAGCTTACAGACAGCGAACACTGAAGCTTTCTTT.

This chain links TRBV7-2 with TRBJ2-7; 8 nucleotides agree with TRBD1. V trimming: 3 bases; J trimming: 3 bases; junction bases outside the gene matches: 1. Germline V gene sequence: CDR1 SGHTA, CDR2 FQGNSA. The CDR3 is made up of 13 amino acids. The CDR3 DNA reads TGTGCCAGCAGCTTCACAGGGGGCTACGAGCAGTACTTC. It yields the protein CASSFTGGYEQYF.

This clone appeared a few times. This chain links TRBV4-1 with TRBJ1-1; a weak D match, TRBD1 (5 bases). Germline CDR1 reads MGHRA; CDR2 reads YSYEKL. This CDR3 has 15 residues. The V and J ends lost 2 bases and 8 bases respectively, with 18 bases between them. The CDR3 sequence is CASSQQQRGPLEAFF. In nucleotides, the CDR3 is TGCGCCAGCAGCCAACAACAGAGGGGCCCTTTAGAAGCTTTCTTT.

This clone has a handful of counts. CDR3 region: CASSLTGTGRNEQFF. In DNA, the CDR3 is TGCGCCAGCAGCTTAACCGGGACAGGGAGGAATGAGCAGTTCTTC. The chain couples TRBV4-1 to TRBJ2-1, with 9 bases identical to TRBD1. V shed 5 bases, J shed 7 bases, and the junction held 9 bases outside the gene matches. Germline values: CDR1 MGHRA, CDR2 YSYEKL. The CDR3 extends over 15 amino acids.

This clone was detected only a few times. V usage is TRBV7-2 and J usage is TRBJ2-2, with D unclear. V shed 7 bases and J shed 4 bases, with 10 bases lying between them. Germline lookup yields CDR1 SGHTA and CDR2 FQGNSA. This CDR3 comprises 13 residues. CDR3 amino acids: CASTGLGTGELFF. CDR3 sequence (DNA): TGTGCCAGCACTGGGTTAGGCACCGGGGAGCTGTTTTTT. The entire variable domain, with the rest obtained from reference TRBV7-2 and TRBJ2-2, is as follows: GAGVSQSPSNKVTEKGKDVELRCDPISGHTALYWYRQSLGQGLEFLIYFQGNSAPDKSGLPSDRFSAERTGGSVSTLTIQRTQQEDSAVYLCASTGLGTGELFFGEGSRLTVL.